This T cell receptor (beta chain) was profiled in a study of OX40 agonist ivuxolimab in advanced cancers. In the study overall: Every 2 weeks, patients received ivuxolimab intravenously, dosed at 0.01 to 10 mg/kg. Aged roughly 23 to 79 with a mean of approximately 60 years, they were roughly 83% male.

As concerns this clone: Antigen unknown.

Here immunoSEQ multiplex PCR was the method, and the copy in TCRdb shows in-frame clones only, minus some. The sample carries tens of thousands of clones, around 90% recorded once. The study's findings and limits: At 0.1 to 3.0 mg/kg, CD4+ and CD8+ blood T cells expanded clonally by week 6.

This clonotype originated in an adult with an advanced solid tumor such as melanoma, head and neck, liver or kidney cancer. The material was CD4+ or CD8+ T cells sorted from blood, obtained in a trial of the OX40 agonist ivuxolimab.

CDR3 nucleotides: TGCGCCAGCAGCCAAGCCGCTACAGGGGGACCTGAAGCTTTCTTT. Its translation: CASSQAATGGPEAFF. This chain connects TRBV4-1 to TRBJ1-1; 8 nucleotides agree with TRBD1. CDR1 is MGHRA and CDR2 is YSYEKL in the germline V gene. V was pared by 1 base and J by 6 bases, with 7 bases of the junction left unmatched. This CDR3 comprises 15 residues.